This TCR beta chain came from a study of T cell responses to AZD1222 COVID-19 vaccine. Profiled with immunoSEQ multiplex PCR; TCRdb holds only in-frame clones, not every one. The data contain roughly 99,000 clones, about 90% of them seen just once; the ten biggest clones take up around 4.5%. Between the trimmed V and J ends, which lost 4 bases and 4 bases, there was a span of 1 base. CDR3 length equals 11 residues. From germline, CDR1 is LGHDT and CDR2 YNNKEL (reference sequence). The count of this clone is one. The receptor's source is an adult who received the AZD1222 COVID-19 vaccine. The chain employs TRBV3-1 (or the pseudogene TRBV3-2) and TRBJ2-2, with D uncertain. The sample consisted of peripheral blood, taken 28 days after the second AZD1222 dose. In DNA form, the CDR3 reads TGTGCCAGCAGCCGCACCGGGGAGCTGTTTTTT. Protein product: CASSRTGELFF.